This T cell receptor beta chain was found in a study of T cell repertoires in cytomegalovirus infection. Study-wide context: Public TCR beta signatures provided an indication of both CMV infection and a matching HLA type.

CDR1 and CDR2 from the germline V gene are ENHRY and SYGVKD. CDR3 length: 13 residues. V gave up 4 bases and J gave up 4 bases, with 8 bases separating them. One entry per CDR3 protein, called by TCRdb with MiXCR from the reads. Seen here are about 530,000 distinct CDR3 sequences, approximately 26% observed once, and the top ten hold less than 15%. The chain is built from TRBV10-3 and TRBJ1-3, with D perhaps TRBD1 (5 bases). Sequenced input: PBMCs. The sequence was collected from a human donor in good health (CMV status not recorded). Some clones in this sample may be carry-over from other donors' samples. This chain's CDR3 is CAISAGRGNTIYF. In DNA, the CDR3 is TGTGCCATCAGTGCGGGACGCGGAAACACCATATATTTT.